The entry below gives a single T cell receptor (beta chain) sequence along with its context. The data originate from a study of control samples from healthy donors and cancer patients. Measured with immunoSEQ multiplex PCR; TCRdb has only the in-frame clones, and not every one. The table lists some 120,000 clones, about 83% of them singletons. This clonotype was sampled from a man younger than 45 in good health. What was sequenced was blood.

The CDR3 sequence is CASSLTGSYGYTF. The CDR3 nucleotides are TGTGCCAGCAGTCTGACAGGGTCCTATGGCTACACCTTC. J is TRBJ1-2 and V is TRBV12-3 or TRBV12-4; TRBD1 aligns across 7 bases. J lost 4 bases, V lost 5 bases, and 4 bases had no gene match. CDR3 length: 13 amino acids.